These 20 T cell receptor beta chains were all obtained from the same sample, sequenced in a study of blood T cell repertoires in COVID-19. Profiling relied on immunoSEQ multiplex PCR, and the TCRdb table lists in-frame clones only, not all of them. The table shows about 140,000 clones, with 65% to 90% occurring only once. Material: peripheral blood. The receptors come from a man aged 45-65 years with acute or convalescent COVID-19.

The V gene is TRBV19, the J gene TRBJ2-1, with D unresolved. CDR3 length: 15 amino acids. V lost 3 bases and J lost 0, with 9 bases in between. Germline-derived CDR1 and CDR2 are LNHDA and SQIVND (reference sequence). CDR3 in amino acids: CASSMISISYNEQFF. CDR3 in DNA: TGTGCCAGTAGTATGATCAGTATCTCCTACAATGAGCAGTTCTTC.

V gene TRBV30 combines with J gene TRBJ2-7; 11 nucleotides match TRBD1. Germline loops: CDR1 GTSNPN, CDR2 SVGIG (reference sequence). This CDR3 region has 16 residues. Trimming at V came to 2 bases and at J to 3 bases, leaving 9 bases not matched to a gene. CDR3 DNA sequence: TGTGCCTGGAGTAACTTCCCAGGGACAGGGGGCTACGAGCAGTACTTC. Translated: CAWSNFPGTGGYEQYF. Complete variable domain (other parts from reference TRBV30 and TRBJ2-7): SQTIHQWPATLVQPVGSPLSLECTVEGTSNPNLYWYRQAAGRGLQLLFYSVGIGQISSEVPQNLSASRPQDRQFILSSKKLLLSDSGFYLCAWSNFPGTGGYEQYFGPGTRLTVT.

The chain carries TRBV7-6 and TRBJ2-7, with D unclear. The CDR3 consists of 13 residues. CDR1 SGHVS and CDR2 FNYEAQ come from the germline V gene. Deletions cut 4 bases from V and 2 bases from J, with 9 bases between. CDR3 residues: CASSSLEAYEQYF. The CDR3 region has the DNA TGTGCCAGCAGCTCCCTCGAGGCCTACGAGCAGTACTTC.

The rearrangement uses TRBV7-9 and TRBJ2-7, with TRBD1 matching 7 bases. V shed 5 bases, J shed 7 bases, and the junction held 17 bases outside the gene matches. The CDR3 totals 16 residues. The germline CDR1 and CDR2 sequences are SEHNR and FQNEAQ (reference sequence). The CDR3, as DNA: TGTGCCAGCAGCCCCAGACAGGGCGCAGGGATTAGGGAGCAGTACTTC. Translating it yields CASSPRQGAGIREQYF.

The chain joins TRBV28 to TRBJ1-1; 10 bases match TRBD1. The ends lost 6 bases at V and 6 bases at J; junction bases unmatched: 7. Germline V gene data show CDR1 as MDHEN and CDR2 as SYDVKM. This CDR3 has 14 amino acids. CDR3 nucleotides: TGTGCCAGCAGCGACAGGGGGCGTTCCCCTGAAGCTTTCTTT. This sequence encodes CASSDRGRSPEAFF.

V and J are TRBV6-6 and TRBJ2-7; TRBD2 matches 8 bases. J lost 2 bases, V lost 7 bases, and 13 bases had no gene match. This CDR3 spans 16 amino acids. Germline V gives CDR1 MNHNY, CDR2 SVGAGI (reference sequence). CDR3 sequence reads: CASTLQAGAVPYEQYF. In DNA form, the CDR3 reads TGTGCCAGCACCCTTCAAGCGGGAGCTGTGCCCTACGAGCAGTACTTC.

The chain carries TRBV18 and TRBJ1-4, with D possibly matching TRBD1 (6 bases). Germline CDR1 reads KGHSH; CDR2 reads LQKENI. V lost 4 bases and J 7 bases, leaving 25 bases between the germline ends. This CDR3 has 18 residues. The CDR3 DNA reads as TGTGCCAGCTCACGACCTCCCCGGTCTGCACAGGGAAGTGAAAAACTGTTTTTT. Translated, it gives CASSRPPRSAQGSEKLFF.

The chain recombines TRBV9 with TRBJ2-6; 7 bases are a match to TRBD1. After removal of 3 bases from V and 0 bases from J, the junction contained 12 bases not matched to a gene. The CDR3 has 19 amino acids. Germline V gene lookup returns CDR1 SGDLS and CDR2 YYNGEE. DNA of the CDR3: TGTGCCAGCAGCGACTCAATCCGGGACAGTTCCTCTGGGGCCAACGTCCTGACTTTC. It encodes CASSDSIRDSSSGANVLTF.

In its sample, this clone was seen many times. The chain couples TRBV7-9 to TRBJ2-3; D ambiguous. CDR1 and CDR2 from the germline V gene are SEHNR and FQNEAQ (reference sequence). V was pared by 5 bases and J by 2 bases, with 14 bases between. CDR3 length: 15 residues. DNA for the CDR3: TGTGCCAGCAGCCGCCCTAAACGAGTCACAGATACGCAGTATTTT. It encodes CASSRPKRVTDTQYF.

The gene calls are TRBV23-1 and TRBJ2-7; TRBD1 might be the D (5 bases). TRBV23-1 is filed as an ORF, its function uncertain. Trimming cost V 5 bases and J 0 bases, with 26 bases left between them. The CDR3 is 19 residues long. The CDR3 region has the DNA TGCGCCAGCAGTTACCCGGACACGTCCCAAGGAGAAAGCTCCTACGAGCAGTACTTC. This codes for CASSYPDTSQGESSYEQYF.

Only one count was recorded for this clone. This rearrangement joins TRBV6-6 to TRBJ2-2; a weak D match, TRBD1 (6 bases). Trimming took 6 bases from V and 4 from J, leaving 12 bases between them. Germline V gene sequence: CDR1 MNHNY, CDR2 SVGAGI (reference sequence). The CDR3 extends over 14 amino acids. CDR3 sequence reads: CASSAIGGTGELFF. For the CDR3, the DNA is TGTGCCAGCAGCGCCATAGGGGGCACCGGGGAGCTGTTTTTT.

The V gene is TRBV5-1, the J gene TRBJ2-5; 8 bases fit TRBD1. The CDR3 has 15 residues. Germline CDR1 and CDR2: SGHRS and YFSETQ. V lost 4 bases and J lost 5; bases outside the gene matches: 10. The CDR3 DNA sequence: TGCGCCAGCAGCCCGATAGACAGGGGTTATGAGACCCAGTACTTC. It specifies CASSPIDRGYETQYF.

The genes are TRBV5-1 and TRBJ1-2; D is uncertain. V shed 4 bases and J shed 0 bases, with 13 bases lying between them. Germline V lookup: CDR1 SGHRS, CDR2 YFSETQ. This CDR3 region has 15 residues. CDR3 sequence reads: CASSDLGPTNYGYTF. CDR3 sequence (DNA): TGCGCCAGCAGCGATCTGGGCCCAACTAACTATGGCTACACCTTC.

The V and J genes are TRBV9 and TRBJ2-3, with 7 nucleotides matching TRBD1. V shed 3 bases and J 1 base; nucleotides not matched to a gene: 2. Germline V lookup: CDR1 SGDLS, CDR2 YYNGEE. The CDR3 has 14 residues. CDR3 nucleotide sequence: TGTGCCAGCAGCGCCGACAGGGGCACAGATACGCAGTATTTT. It yields the protein CASSADRGTDTQYF.

V and J are TRBV27 and TRBJ2-1; 13 nucleotides agree with TRBD2. J was trimmed by 8 bases and V by 6 bases; bases with no gene match: 7. The CDR3 consists of 15 residues. In germline, CDR1 is MNHEY, CDR2 SMNVEV (reference sequence). CDR3 protein: CASSRRTSGGYEQFF. The DNA of the CDR3 is TGTGCCAGCAGCCGTCGGACTAGCGGGGGTTATGAGCAGTTCTTC.

The chain couples TRBV4-2 to TRBJ2-1; 7 nucleotides match TRBD2. Germline CDR1 LGHNA, CDR2 YNFKEQ. The CDR3 totals 17 residues. Losses at the gene ends were 1 base for V and 3 bases for J; bases not matched to a gene: 9. The CDR3 sequence is CASSQAASGGSYNEQFF. CDR3 DNA: TGTGCCAGCAGCCAAGCGGCTAGCGGTGGGAGCTACAATGAGCAGTTCTTC.

The count of this clone is one. The genes are TRBV19 and TRBJ2-7; D possibly corresponds to TRBD2 (7 bases). The CDR3 loop spans 16 amino acids. Germline assignment: CDR1 LNHDA and CDR2 SQIVND (reference sequence). V was shortened by 0 bases and J by 7 bases, with 19 bases between the two germline ends. The CDR3 nucleotides read TGTGCCAGTAGTATAGATCCGACCCGGCGGGGGCGGGAGCAGTACTTC. Encoded protein: CASSIDPTRRGREQYF.

The chain combines TRBV5-4 with TRBJ1-5; a possible D gene is TRBD1 (5 bases). V gave up 0 bases and J gave up 5 bases, with 15 bases separating them. Germline assignment: CDR1 SGHNT and CDR2 YYREEE (reference sequence). CDR3 length: 16 residues. In DNA form, the CDR3 reads TGTGCCAGCAGCTTGGATGGGTCAGGGTGGGATCAGCCCCAGCATTTT. Encoded protein: CASSLDGSGWDQPQHF. Full variable domain (remainder filled in from reference TRBV5-4 and TRBJ1-5): ETGVTQSPTHLIKTRGQQVTLRCSSQSGHNTVSWYQQALGQGPQFIFQYYREEENGRGNFPPRFSGLQFPNYSSELNVNALELDDSALYLCASSLDGSGWDQPQHFGDGTRLSIL.

This chain connects TRBV19 to TRBJ2-7; weak D call: TRBD2 (6 bases). Germline-derived CDR1 and CDR2 are LNHDA and SQIVND (reference sequence). This CDR3 has 14 residues. Between the trimmed V and J ends, which lost 5 bases and 2 bases, there was a span of 13 bases. In DNA, the CDR3 is TGTGCCAGTAGTCGGGGGTATTCGACCTACGAGCAGTACTTC. This encodes CASSRGYSTYEQYF. The full variable domain, with the rest looked up from reference TRBV19 and TRBJ2-7, is DGGITQSPKYLFRKEGQNVTLSCEQNLNHDAMYWYRQDPGQGLRLIYYSQIVNDFQKGDIAEGYSVSREKKESFPLTVTSAQKNPTAFYLCASSRGYSTYEQYFGPGTRLTVT.

The chain uses TRBV7-9 and TRBJ1-4; 7 bases are a match to TRBD1. CDR3 length equals 11 residues. V trimming: 5 bases; J trimming: 13 bases; junction bases outside the gene matches: 4. Per germline, CDR1 SEHNR and CDR2 FQNEAQ (reference sequence). The CDR3 reads CASSRDRRLFF. The CDR3 DNA reads TGTGCCAGCAGCCGGGACAGAAGACTGTTTTTT.